This T cell receptor beta chain was profiled in a study of control samples from healthy donors and cancer patients. TCRdb's copy holds only in-frame clones and misses some; the assay was immunoSEQ multiplex PCR. The table has 120,000 or so clones, approximately 89% seen once. The germline V and J ends were trimmed by 5 bases and 10 bases, with 15 bases remaining between them. Germline CDR1 and CDR2: SGHTA and FQGNSA. CDR3 size: 12 residues. The TCR sequence derives from a young woman in good health. The sequenced sample consisted of blood. The chain is built from TRBV7-2 and TRBJ2-7; D remains ambiguous. CDR3 sequence reads: CASSLIGQRQYF. The DNA for the CDR3 is TGTGCCAGCAGCCTCATAGGGCAGCGTCAGTACTTC. Full variable domain (missing parts from reference TRBV7-2 and TRBJ2-7): GAGVSQSPSNKVTEKGKDVELRCDPISGHTALYWYRQSLGQGLEFLIYFQGNSAPDKSGLPSDRFSAERTGGSVSTLTIQRTQQEDSAVYLCASSLIGQRQYFGPGTRLTVT.